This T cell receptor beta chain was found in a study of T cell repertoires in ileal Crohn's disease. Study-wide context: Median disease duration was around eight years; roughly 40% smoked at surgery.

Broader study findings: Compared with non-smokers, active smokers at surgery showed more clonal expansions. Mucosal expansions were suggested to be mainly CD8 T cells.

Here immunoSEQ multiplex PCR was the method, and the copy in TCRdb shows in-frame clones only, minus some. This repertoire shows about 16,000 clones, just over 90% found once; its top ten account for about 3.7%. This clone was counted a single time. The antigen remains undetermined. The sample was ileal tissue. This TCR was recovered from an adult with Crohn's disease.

The CDR3 loop reads CASSPPSGGGTDTQYF. DNA for the CDR3: TGCGCCAGCAGCCCACCTTCGGGGGGCGGCACAGATACGCAGTATTTT. This chain connects TRBV5-1 to TRBJ2-3, with D possibly matching TRBD2 (7 bases). CDR3 length: 16 amino acids. CDR1 and CDR2 (germline): SGHRS, YFSETQ. V lost 4 bases and J 1 base, leaving 16 bases between the germline ends.